The clone carrying this T cell receptor beta chain was counted a few times. Antigen: not known. The TCR beta cDNA libraries carried unique molecular identifiers. TCRdb re-analysed the PCR reads in MiXCR, keeping a single row per CDR3 protein. The sample holds 740,000 or so distinct CDR3 sequences, roughly 58% seen once. These data originate in a study of post-analysis software for immune sequencing data. Overall study: As for disease course, relapsing-remitting, secondary progressive and progressive-relapsing multiple sclerosis were all included. Study findings and constraints: The five TRBV segments detected at higher frequency in patients than in controls included TRBV5-6, TRBV5-1 and TRBV20-1. Controls had significantly higher normalized Chao1 diversity than multiple sclerosis patients.

Germline V CDR1 and CDR2: MGHRA, YSYEKL. V gave up 0 bases and J gave up 2 bases, with 12 bases separating them. The CDR3 is 16 amino acids. The specimen sequenced was blood. The clonotype was recovered from a girl aged 10 to 17 with multiple sclerosis. The chain combines TRBV4-1 with TRBJ2-3; D possibly matches TRBD1 or TRBD2 (5 bases each). The CDR3 nucleotides are TGCGCCAGCAGCCAAGATGATAGGGACCTCACAGATACGCAGTATTTT. It encodes CASSQDDRDLTDTQYF.